This record concerns one T cell receptor beta chain sequence. Libraries were prepared by immunoSEQ multiplex PCR; TCRdb keeps only in-frame clonotypes and omits some of them. The sample has some 300,000 clones, more than 70% seen once; the top ten hold approximately 2%. This entry belongs to a study of Ad26.COV2.S vaccination and SARS-CoV-2 variants. Study in general: By the intramuscular route, Ad26.COV2.S was given once, or twice 56 days apart.

V lost 5 bases and J lost 12, with 16 bases in between. CDR3 length: 12 residues. CDR1 is MNHEY and CDR2 is SVGAGI in the germline V gene. Treatment in this sample: 19 received Ad26.COV2.S at low or high dose, single or two shots; 5 received placebo; per-sample allocation not given. On day 63 after the first injection, vaccine and placebo recipients gave samples. The sample consisted of peripheral blood, taken in a trial of Ad26.COV2.S vaccine versus placebo. V and J are TRBV6-5 and TRBJ2-5; tentatively, D is TRBD1 (5 bases). The receptor was isolated from a person between 18 and 60 years old who received the Ad26.COV2.S COVID-19 vaccine or a placebo. The CDR3 DNA reads TGTGCCAGCAGTCCACTTCAGGGCCGAAAGTACTTC. This translates into CASSPLQGRKYF.